Presented here are 11 T cell receptor beta chains from one specimen sequenced in a study of T cells in Graves' hyperthyroidism and ophthalmopathy. The investigators amplified TCR beta CDR3 regions from RNA transcripts. An initial round of RT-PCR targeting the TCR CDR3 relied on the HTBI primer set. From the multiplex PCR reads, TCRdb called clonotypes with MiXCR, one entry per CDR3 protein. There are 500,000 to 800,000 distinct CDR3 sequences in the sample; approximately 14% occur only once, and under 15% lies in the top ten. The sequencing input was blood. Source of these receptors: a woman aged 45-65 years with Graves' ophthalmopathy.

This chain links TRBV7-9 with TRBJ2-5, with TRBD2 matching over 7 bases. The ends lost 5 bases at V and 5 bases at J; junction bases unmatched: 8. Germline CDR1 reads SEHNR; CDR2 reads FQNEAQ (reference sequence). The CDR3 loop spans 14 amino acids. CDR3 loop: CASSQRLAMETQYF. DNA for the CDR3: TGTGCCAGCAGCCAACGACTAGCAATGGAGACCCAGTACTTC.

CDR3 region: CASSFGAPVEKLFF. In DNA form, the CDR3 reads TGTGCCAGCAGTTTTGGGGCCCCGGTTGAAAAACTGTTTTTT. The rearrangement joins TRBV27 to TRBJ1-4, with a possible D match to TRBD1 (5 bases). The CDR3 contains 14 residues. V dropped 3 bases and J dropped 7 bases, with 12 bases sitting between them. The V gene's germline CDR1 is MNHEY and CDR2 SMNVEV (reference sequence).

V gene TRBV4-3 combines with J gene TRBJ1-4; TRBD1 matches at 7 bases. CDR3 length: 18 residues. Germline trimming cut 3 bases from V and 2 bases from J; bases unmatched to any gene: 12. CDR1 and CDR2 from the germline V gene are LGHNA and YSLEER. The CDR3 DNA sequence: TGCGCCAGCAGCCATAACCCCCAAACCAGGGGGACTAATGAAAAACTGTTTTTT. It yields the protein CASSHNPQTRGTNEKLFF.

The chain employs TRBV2 and TRBJ1-4, with D hard to call. The germline V gene encodes CDR1 SNHLY and CDR2 FYNNEI. The CDR3 runs to 11 residues. V was shortened by 5 bases and J by 8 bases, with 6 bases between the two germline ends. The CDR3 nucleotides read TGTGCCAGCAGTTATGGGGAAAAACTGTTTTTT. Translated, it gives CASSYGEKLFF.

This clonotype was observed many times. CDR3 in amino acids: CSAGSARDTGELFF. The CDR3 coding sequence is TGCAGTGCCGGTAGCGCCCGAGACACCGGGGAGCTGTTTTTT. V and J are TRBV20-1 and TRBJ2-2; D is perhaps TRBD2 (5 bases). CDR3 length equals 14 residues. The germline gives CDR1 DFQATT, CDR2 SNEGSKA (reference sequence). The V gene lost 6 bases and the J gene lost 3 bases, with 14 bases spanning the gap.

This clonotype occurred many times. V usage is TRBV7-3 and J usage is TRBJ1-4; D unclear. The CDR3 has 14 residues. V was trimmed by 2 bases and J by 5 bases, leaving 9 bases between them. Germline CDR1 SGHTA, CDR2 FQGTGA. CDR3 coding DNA: TGTGCCAGCAGCTTAGCCCGGATGAATGAAAAACTGTTTTTT. Amino acid sequence: CASSLARMNEKLFF.

This clonotype was observed at least ten times. The rearrangement links TRBV5-1 to TRBJ2-7; TRBD2 matches 8 bases. The CDR3 runs 16 residues. V lost 3 bases, J lost 0 bases, and 8 bases stayed unmatched. Germline assignment: CDR1 SGHRS and CDR2 YFSETQ. CDR3 sequence reads: CASSSPTSGSSYEQYF. The CDR3 DNA is TGCGCCAGCAGCTCCCCTACTAGCGGTAGCTCCTACGAGCAGTACTTC.

This clonotype was counted a few times. The CDR3 is CASSLAGSGGLRNIQYF. The CDR3 coding sequence is TGTGCCAGCAGCTTAGCGGGATCGGGGGGCCTTAGGAACATTCAGTACTTC. The chain is built from TRBV7-9 and TRBJ2-4; possibly TRBD2 for D (7 bases). The CDR3 sequence is 17 residues long. CDR1 and CDR2 (germline): SEHNR, FQNEAQ (reference sequence). Trimming pared 0 bases from V and 7 bases from J, leaving 19 bases between.

This clonotype was detected many times. V is TRBV28 and J is TRBJ2-7, with D possibly matching TRBD1 (6 bases). V dropped 6 bases and J dropped 2 bases, with 11 bases sitting between them. There are 13 residues in the CDR3. The germline V gene encodes CDR1 MDHEN and CDR2 SYDVKM. CDR3 nucleotides: TGTGCCAGCAGCCGGGACACCACCTACGAGCAGTACTTC. Translating gives CASSRDTTYEQYF.

V usage is TRBV7-3 and J usage is TRBJ2-1; 10 nucleotides align to TRBD2. CDR1 and CDR2 from the germline V gene are SGHTA and FQGTGA. CDR3 length: 15 residues. V trimming: 5 bases; J trimming: 10 bases; junction bases outside the gene matches: 11. The CDR3 region has the DNA TGTGCCAGCAGCGACCTAGCGGGAGTTCATCAGGAGCAGTTCTTC. Translated: CASSDLAGVHQEQFF.

This clonotype has at least ten counts. The CDR3 reads CASSRQGSWTDTQYF. DNA for the CDR3: TGTGCCAGCAGCCGACAGGGCTCTTGGACAGATACGCAGTATTTT. This chain links TRBV9 with TRBJ2-3; TRBD1 matches 7 bases. The CDR3 covers 15 residues. The V and J ends lost 4 bases and 3 bases, in that order; junction bases with no gene match: 8. Germline lookup yields CDR1 SGDLS and CDR2 YYNGEE. Variable domain in full (rest from reference TRBV9 and TRBJ2-3): DSGVTQTPKHLITATGQRVTLRCSPRSGDLSVYWYQQSLDQGLQFLIQYYNGEERAKGNILERFSAQQFPDLHSELNLSSLELGDSALYFCASSRQGSWTDTQYFGPGTRLTVL.